These 29 T cell receptor beta chains were sequenced from one sample in a study of T cells after yellow fever vaccination. In TCRdb, the 5' RACE reads were re-called with MiXCR into one record per CDR3 protein. This table has about 170,000 distinct CDR3 sequences, 6.2% appearing once. Source: CD4+ T cells sorted from PBMCs, taken on the day of the first yellow fever vaccination. The receptors come from a man aged 18 to 29 who received the YFV17D yellow fever vaccine.

This clonotype has ten or more counts. The chain is built from TRBV3-1 and TRBJ2-5, with D unresolved. Per germline, CDR1 LGHDT and CDR2 YNNKEL (reference sequence). The CDR3 is 13 residues long. Trimming removed 3 bases at V and 1 base at J, with 6 bases between. CDR3 sequence (DNA): TGTGCCAGCAGCCAGGGCAGCCAAGAGACCCAGTACTTC. Translation gives CASSQGSQETQYF.

About this clonotype: This may arise from a read error, as a much more abundant clone is one base away. The chain joins TRBV15 to TRBJ2-4, with 7 bases identical to TRBD1. V lost 3 bases and J lost 11; bases outside the gene matches: 7. This CDR3 contains 13 residues. The germline V gene encodes CDR1 LNHNV and CDR2 YYDKDF (reference sequence). CDR3 DNA sequence: TGTGCCACCAGCAGGGACAGGTCTGACCTTCAGTACTTC. Protein sequence: CATSRDRSDLQYF.

A few counts support this clonotype. CDR3 DNA sequence: TGTGCCAGCAGCTTCTTGACGACTAGCGGGGGTAGCACAGATACGCAGTATTTT. Translating it yields CASSFLTTSGGSTDTQYF. The rearrangement joins TRBV11-2 to TRBJ2-3; 12 positions match TRBD2. This CDR3 comprises 18 residues. The germline V gene encodes CDR1 SGHAT and CDR2 FQNNGV. J was trimmed by 0 bases and V by 3 bases; bases with no gene match: 7.

This clonotype was counted between two and nine times. The chain uses TRBV7-3 and TRBJ2-1, with 10 positions matching TRBD1. Germline V gene sequence: CDR1 SGHTA, CDR2 FQGTGA. J was trimmed by 0 bases and V by 5 bases; bases with no gene match: 16. This CDR3 contains 20 residues. CDR3 region: CASSPYRDRGSLSSYNEQFF. The CDR3, as DNA: TGTGCCAGCAGCCCCTATCGGGACAGGGGTTCTTTAAGCTCCTACAATGAGCAGTTCTTC.

In its sample, this clonotype was seen many times. The rearrangement joins TRBV20-1 to TRBJ2-3; 9 nucleotides match TRBD2. The CDR3 runs 15 residues. The ends lost 3 bases at V and 2 bases at J; junction bases unmatched: 6. CDR1 is DFQATT, CDR2 SNEGSKA, per germline (reference sequence). The CDR3: CSASPRLAATDTQYF. The CDR3 DNA follows: TGCAGTGCTAGCCCTCGACTAGCGGCCACAGATACGCAGTATTTT.

There are many counts of this clonotype. The rearrangement joins TRBV20-1 to TRBJ1-5, with TRBD1 as a possible D gene (6 bases). The CDR3 runs 12 residues. CDR1 and CDR2 from the germline V gene are DFQATT and SNEGSKA (reference sequence). The CDR3 protein is CGTHRGNQPQHF. CDR3 DNA: TGCGGAACCCACAGGGGCAATCAGCCCCAGCATTTT.

This clonotype has ten or more counts. The V call is TRBV7-9, the J call TRBJ2-5; 11 bases map to TRBD2. The CDR3 contains 16 residues. The V segment lost 5 bases and the J segment 2 bases; nucleotides outside the gene matches: 7. Germline V gene data show CDR1 as SEHNR and CDR2 as FQNEAQ (reference sequence). This CDR3 reads CASSRGSSGGQETQYF. CDR3 DNA: TGTGCCAGCAGCAGAGGGTCTAGCGGGGGGCAAGAGACCCAGTACTTC.

This clonotype was counted at least ten times. This chain uses TRBV5-1 with TRBJ2-4; 8 nucleotides line up with TRBD1. The CDR3 covers 17 residues. V shed 3 bases and J 2 bases; nucleotides not matched to a gene: 10. Per the germline V gene, CDR1 is SGHRS and CDR2 is YFSETQ. CDR3 loop: CASSYSGQGGTKNIQYF. The CDR3 DNA sequence: TGCGCCAGCAGCTATAGCGGACAGGGTGGAACCAAAAACATTCAGTACTTC. Based on the CDR3 plus reference TRBV5-1 and TRBJ2-4, the full variable domain is KAGVTQTPRYLIKTRGQQVTLSCSPISGHRSVSWYQQTPGQGLQFLFEYFSETQRNKGNFPGRFSGRQFSNSRSEMNVSTLELGDSALYLCASSYSGQGGTKNIQYFGAGTRLSVL.

This clonotype was seen only a few times. The chain employs TRBV7-9 and TRBJ2-7; possible D gene TRBD2, 6 bases. Germline CDR1 and CDR2: SEHNR and FQNEAQ (reference sequence). The length of the CDR3 is 14 residues. V was pared by 5 bases and J by 3 bases, with 14 bases between. CDR3: CASSNPGLLYEQYF. CDR3 coding DNA: TGTGCCAGCAGCAACCCGGGACTGCTCTACGAGCAGTACTTC.

There are a few counts of this clonotype. The chain is built from TRBV18 and TRBJ1-1, with 7 bases matching TRBD1. This CDR3 comprises 16 residues. The ends lost 8 bases at V and 2 bases at J; junction bases unmatched: 14. Germline values: CDR1 KGHSH, CDR2 LQKENI. The DNA of the CDR3 is TGTGCCAGCCAACCTTTTGGGGACAGAGGAAACACTGAAGCTTTCTTT. Amino acids: CASQPFGDRGNTEAFF.

This clonotype was counted a few times. The chain combines TRBV4-3 with TRBJ2-7; a weak D match, TRBD2 (6 bases). V was cut by 4 bases and J by 4 bases, with 17 bases left in between. Per the germline V gene, CDR1 is LGHNA and CDR2 is YSLEER. The CDR3 sequence is 15 residues long. CDR3 residues: CASSPRDAGRYEQYV. The CDR3 DNA reads TGCGCCAGCAGCCCCCGGGACGCGGGACGATACGAGCAGTACGTC.

This clonotype was found many times. The chain employs TRBV20-1 and TRBJ1-2; D remains unclear. From germline, CDR1 is DFQATT and CDR2 SNEGSKA (reference sequence). The CDR3 spans 14 residues. Trimming left V 4 bases short and J 4 bases short, with 16 bases between. In DNA form, the CDR3 reads TGCAGTGCTATGAATGGGCGAGGGATCTATGGCTACACCTTC. The encoded protein is CSAMNGRGIYGYTF.

The chain combines TRBV4-2 with TRBJ2-7, with D perhaps assigned TRBD1 or TRBD2 (5 bases each). The CDR3 has 16 residues. The V end lost 1 base, the J end lost 1 base, and 14 bases lay between the germline ends. Germline CDR1 is LGHNA and CDR2 is YNFKEQ. In DNA, the CDR3 is TGTGCCAGCAGCCAAGGCCGGGACCGCGCATCCTACGAGCAGTACTTC. Its translation: CASSQGRDRASYEQYF.

This clonotype was seen a handful of times. V is TRBV6-1 and J is TRBJ1-5, with a weak D call TRBD1 (5 bases). The germline gives CDR1 MNHNS, CDR2 SASEGT. This CDR3 region has 17 residues. V lost 5 bases and J lost 1, with 18 bases in between. The CDR3 region is CASSPRRQKLSNQPQHF. The CDR3, as DNA: TGTGCCAGCAGTCCCCGTAGACAGAAGCTGAGCAATCAGCCCCAGCATTTT.

This clonotype was counted ten times or more. The chain joins TRBV7-9 to TRBJ1-2; 8 nucleotides agree with TRBD1. Germline-derived CDR1 and CDR2 are SEHNR and FQNEAQ (reference sequence). The CDR3 has 15 amino acids. After removal of 5 bases from V and 0 bases from J, the junction contained 5 bases not matched to a gene. The CDR3 here is CASSRGQGANYGYTF. DNA of the CDR3: TGTGCCAGCAGCCGAGGACAGGGAGCTAACTATGGCTACACCTTC. The whole variable domain, remainder taken from reference TRBV7-9 and TRBJ1-2, is DTGVSQNPRHKITKRGQNVTFRCDPISEHNRLYWYRQTLGQGPEFLTYFQNEAQLEKSRLLSDRFSAERPKGSFSTLEIQRTEQGDSAMYLCASSRGQGANYGYTFGSGTRLTVV.

In this sample, this clonotype turned up many times. The chain has TRBV7-2 and TRBJ2-1; 9 bases align to TRBD1. After removal of 3 bases from V and 3 bases from J, the junction contained 0 bases not matched to a gene. Germline V gene lookup returns CDR1 SGHTA and CDR2 FQGNSA. This CDR3 contains 14 residues. The CDR3, as DNA: TGTGCCAGCAGCTTGGACAGGGGCTACAATGAGCAGTTCTTC. It specifies CASSLDRGYNEQFF.

V is TRBV7-2 and J is TRBJ1-5; D perhaps matches TRBD1 (6 bases). The CDR3 contains 16 residues. The germline V and J ends were trimmed by 5 bases and 3 bases, with 17 bases remaining between them. Germline-derived CDR1 and CDR2 are SGHTA and FQGNSA. The DNA for the CDR3 is TGTGCCAGCAGCCCTGGGTGGGGGGCCGACAATCAGCCCCAGCATTTT. This gives the protein CASSPGWGADNQPQHF.

This clonotype is a singleton in its sample. This may be a read error: a much more frequent sequence differs by one nucleotide. V and J are TRBV11-1 and TRBJ2-1, with a tentative D call TRBD1 (7 bases). The CDR3 consists of 13 residues. Germline V lookup: CDR1 SGHAT, CDR2 FQDESV (reference sequence). This CDR3 is CSSSLQGRHEQFF. The CDR3 DNA is TGTTCCAGCAGCTTACAGGGGAGGCATGAGCAGTTCTTC.

This clonotype was observed many times. This sequence joins TRBV10-3 and TRBJ2-4, with a weak D call TRBD2 (7 bases). The germline V gene has CDR1 ENHRY and CDR2 SYGVKD. V gave up 0 bases and J gave up 0 bases, with 15 bases separating them. This CDR3 comprises 18 residues. DNA of the CDR3: TGTGCCATCAGTGAGTCGAGTGGCGGGGGCCTAGCCAAAAACATTCAGTACTTC. Residues: CAISESSGGGLAKNIQYF.

V and J are TRBV5-4 and TRBJ2-2, with 10 nucleotides matching TRBD2. The J segment lost 3 bases and the V segment lost 4 bases, leaving 3 bases of the junction unmatched. The CDR3 extends over 15 amino acids. From germline, CDR1 is SGHNT and CDR2 YYREEE (reference sequence). Here the CDR3 DNA reads TGTGCCAGCAGCGTTAGCGGGGGGTACACCGGGGAGCTGTTTTTT. It codes for CASSVSGGYTGELFF.

The chain is built from TRBV4-3 and TRBJ2-7; D not resolved. CDR1 and CDR2 from the germline V gene are LGHNA and YSLEER. Trimming cost V 0 bases and J 1 base, with 10 bases left between them. The CDR3 extends over 15 amino acids. DNA for the CDR3: TGCGCCAGCAGCCAAGATAGTAGGAATTCCTACGAGCAGTACTTC. This codes for CASSQDSRNSYEQYF.

The CDR3 nucleotides read TGCGCCAGCAGCTTGGCGGATTCGAACACCGGGGAGCTGTTTTTT. Its protein is CASSLADSNTGELFF. The chain has TRBV5-1 and TRBJ2-2; no clear D gene. Trimming cost V 0 bases and J 0 bases, with 6 bases left between them. Germline loops: CDR1 SGHRS, CDR2 YFSETQ. The length of the CDR3 is 15 residues.

This clonotype was seen a handful of times. CDR3 DNA: TGTGCCAGCATCCTAGGCCAGGGACAGACTCAGCCCCAGCATTTT. Residues: CASILGQGQTQPQHF. The gene calls are TRBV28 and TRBJ1-5; 7 bases map to TRBD1. In germline, CDR1 is MDHEN, CDR2 SYDVKM. The CDR3 totals 15 residues. V shed 7 bases, J shed 6 bases, and the junction held 12 bases outside the gene matches. The full variable domain, with the rest looked up from reference TRBV28 and TRBJ1-5, is DVKVTQSSRYLVKRTGEKVFLECVQDMDHENMFWYRQDPGLGLRLIYFSYDVKMKEKGDIPEGYSVSREKKERFSLILESASTNQTSMYLCASILGQGQTQPQHFGDGTRLSIL.

This clonotype was seen many times. CDR3 in DNA: TGCGCCAGCAGCTTGGGAGGTCCCTCCTACGAGCAGTACTTC. The encoded protein is CASSLGGPSYEQYF. The V gene is TRBV5-1, the J gene TRBJ2-7; unclear D gene. The CDR3 is made up of 14 amino acids. CDR1 and CDR2 from the germline V gene are SGHRS and YFSETQ. Trimming removed 0 bases from V and 0 bases from J, with 7 bases in between.

In its sample, this clonotype was seen many times. The chain carries TRBV25-1 and TRBJ2-3, with D possibly TRBD2 on 5 matching bases. Germline CDR1 is MGHDK and CDR2 is SYGVNS. V lost 6 bases and J 0 bases, leaving 13 bases between the germline ends. The CDR3 spans 15 residues. This CDR3 reads CASSDLSVSTDTQYF. CDR3 DNA sequence: TGTGCCAGCAGCGACCTTAGCGTTAGCACAGATACGCAGTATTTT. The whole variable domain, remainder taken from reference TRBV25-1 and TRBJ2-3, is EADIYQTPRYLVIGTGKKITLECSQTMGHDKMYWYQQDPGMELHLIHYSYGVNSTEKGDLSSESTVSRIRTEHFPLTLESARPSHTSQYLCASSDLSVSTDTQYFGPGTRLTVL.

This chain joins TRBV7-3 and TRBJ1-5; 7 bases are shared with TRBD1. The CDR3 runs 15 residues. CDR1 is SGHTA, CDR2 FQGTGA, per germline. After removal of 5 bases from V and 2 bases from J, the junction contained 6 bases not matched to a gene. This chain's CDR3 is CASSETGDRNQPQHF. In DNA form, the CDR3 reads TGTGCCAGCAGCGAAACAGGGGACCGCAATCAGCCCCAGCATTTT.

This clonotype was seen more than once but under ten times. The V and J genes are TRBV30 and TRBJ2-5, with D perhaps matching TRBD1 or TRBD2 (5 bases each). Trimming left V 5 bases short and J 5 bases short, with 15 bases between. CDR3 length: 13 residues. The germline V gene has CDR1 GTSNPN and CDR2 SVGIG (reference sequence). The CDR3 nucleotides are TGTGCCTGGGTAACAGGAGGTGACGAGACCCAGTACTTC. Amino acid sequence: CAWVTGGDETQYF.

This clonotype was observed a handful of times. The V gene is TRBV6-5, the J gene TRBJ2-2, with 8 bases fitting TRBD2. V was clipped by 2 bases and J by 4 bases; unmatched bases: 6. CDR1 and CDR2 (germline): MNHEY, SVGAGI. This CDR3 is built from 16 residues. The CDR3 sequence is CASSYEGLAGTGELFF. The DNA of the CDR3 is TGTGCCAGCAGTTACGAAGGACTAGCCGGCACCGGGGAGCTGTTTTTT.

V gene TRBV24-1 combines with J gene TRBJ1-5; a weak D match, TRBD1 (5 bases). The CDR3 length is 15 residues. With 2 bases removed from V and 6 bases from J, the gap between germline ends came to 13 bases. The germline V gene has CDR1 KGHDR and CDR2 SFDVKD. CDR3 DNA sequence: TGTGCCACCAGTGATTCCCAGGGAGTCGGTCAGCCCCAGCATTTT. As protein: CATSDSQGVGQPQHF.